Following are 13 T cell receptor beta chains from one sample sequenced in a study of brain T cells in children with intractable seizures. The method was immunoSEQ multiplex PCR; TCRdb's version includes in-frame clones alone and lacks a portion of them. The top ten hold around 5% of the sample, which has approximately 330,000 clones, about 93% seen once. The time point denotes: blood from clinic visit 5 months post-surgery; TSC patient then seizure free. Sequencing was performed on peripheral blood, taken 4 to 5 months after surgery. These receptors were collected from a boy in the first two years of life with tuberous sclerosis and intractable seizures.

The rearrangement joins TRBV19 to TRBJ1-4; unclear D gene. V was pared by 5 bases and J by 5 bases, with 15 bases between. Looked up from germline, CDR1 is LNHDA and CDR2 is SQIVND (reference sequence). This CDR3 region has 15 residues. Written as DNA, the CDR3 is TGTGCCAGTAGTCCGAATGACAATCACAATGAAAAACTGTTTTTT. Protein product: CASSPNDNHNEKLFF.

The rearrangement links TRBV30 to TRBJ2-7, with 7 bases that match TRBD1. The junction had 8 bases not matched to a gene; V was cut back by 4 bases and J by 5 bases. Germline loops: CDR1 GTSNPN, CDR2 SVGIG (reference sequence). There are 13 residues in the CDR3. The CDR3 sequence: CAWKPTDRNEQYF. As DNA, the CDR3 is TGTGCCTGGAAACCAACGGACAGGAACGAGCAGTACTTC.

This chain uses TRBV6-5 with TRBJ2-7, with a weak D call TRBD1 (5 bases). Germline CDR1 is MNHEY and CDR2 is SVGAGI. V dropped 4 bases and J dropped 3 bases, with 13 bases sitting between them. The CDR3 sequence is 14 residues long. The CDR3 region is CASSWGRAYYEQYF. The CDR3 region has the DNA TGTGCCAGCAGTTGGGGCAGGGCATACTACGAGCAGTACTTC.

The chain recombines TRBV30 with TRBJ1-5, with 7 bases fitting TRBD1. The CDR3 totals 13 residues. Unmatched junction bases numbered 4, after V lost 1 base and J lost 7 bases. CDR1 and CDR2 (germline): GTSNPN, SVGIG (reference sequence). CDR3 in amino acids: CAWSEQGIQPQHF. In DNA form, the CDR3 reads TGTGCCTGGAGTGAACAGGGGATCCAGCCCCAGCATTTT.

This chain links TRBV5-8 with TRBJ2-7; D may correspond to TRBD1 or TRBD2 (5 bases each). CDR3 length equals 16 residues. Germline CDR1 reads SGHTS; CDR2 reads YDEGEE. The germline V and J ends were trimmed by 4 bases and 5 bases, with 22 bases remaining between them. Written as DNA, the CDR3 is TGTGCCAGCAGCCCAAAGGGGACCTGGGCCAACCACGAGCAGTACTTC. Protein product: CASSPKGTWANHEQYF.

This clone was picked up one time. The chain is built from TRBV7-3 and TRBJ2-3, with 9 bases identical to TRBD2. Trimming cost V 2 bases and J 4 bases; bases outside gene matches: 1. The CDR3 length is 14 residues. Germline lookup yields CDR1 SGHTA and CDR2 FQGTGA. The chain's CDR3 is CASSLAGGADTQYF. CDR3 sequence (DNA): TGTGCCAGCAGCTTAGCGGGAGGGGCAGATACGCAGTATTTT.

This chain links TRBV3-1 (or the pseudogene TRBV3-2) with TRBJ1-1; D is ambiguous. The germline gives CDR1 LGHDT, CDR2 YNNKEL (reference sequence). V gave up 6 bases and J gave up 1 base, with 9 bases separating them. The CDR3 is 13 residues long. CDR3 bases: TGTGCCAGCAGTCAATACGGGAACACTGAAGCTTTCTTT. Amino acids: CASSQYGNTEAFF.

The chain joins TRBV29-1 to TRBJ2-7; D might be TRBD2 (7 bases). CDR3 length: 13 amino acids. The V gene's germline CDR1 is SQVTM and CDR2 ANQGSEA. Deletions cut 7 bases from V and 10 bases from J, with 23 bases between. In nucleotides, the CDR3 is TGCAGCGCCCAACGGGGGGCCTCCTCAGATCAGTACTTC. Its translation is CSAQRGASSDQYF.

CDR3 bases: TGTGCCAGTAGTATAGAACGACACAGGAGTAGGCCTGAAAAACTGTTTTTT. It yields the protein CASSIERHRSRPEKLFF. The V call is TRBV19, the J call TRBJ1-4; possible D gene TRBD1, 5 bases. Germline lookup yields CDR1 LNHDA and CDR2 SQIVND (reference sequence). V was trimmed by 0 bases and J by 7 bases, leaving 18 bases between them. CDR3 size: 17 residues.

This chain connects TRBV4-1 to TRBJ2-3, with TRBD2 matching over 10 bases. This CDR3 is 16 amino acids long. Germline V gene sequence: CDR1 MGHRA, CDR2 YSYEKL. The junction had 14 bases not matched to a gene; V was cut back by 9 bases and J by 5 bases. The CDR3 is CASSQPTSGTKDTQYF. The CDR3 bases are TGCGCCAGTTCTCAACCCACTAGCGGGACTAAAGATACGCAGTATTTT.

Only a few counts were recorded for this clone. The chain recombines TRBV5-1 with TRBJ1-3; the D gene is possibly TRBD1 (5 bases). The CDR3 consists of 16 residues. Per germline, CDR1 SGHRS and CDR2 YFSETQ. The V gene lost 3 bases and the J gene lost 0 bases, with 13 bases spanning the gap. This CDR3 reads CASSWGPQGSGNTIYF. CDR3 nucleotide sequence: TGCGCCAGCAGCTGGGGACCTCAGGGCTCTGGAAACACCATATATTTT.

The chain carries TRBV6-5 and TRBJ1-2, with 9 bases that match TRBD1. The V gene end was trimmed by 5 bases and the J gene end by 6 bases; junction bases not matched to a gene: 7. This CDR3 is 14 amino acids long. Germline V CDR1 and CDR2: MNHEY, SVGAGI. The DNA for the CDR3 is TGTGCCAGCAGTCAGGGACAGGGTTCCCATGGCTACACCTTC. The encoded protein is CASSQGQGSHGYTF.

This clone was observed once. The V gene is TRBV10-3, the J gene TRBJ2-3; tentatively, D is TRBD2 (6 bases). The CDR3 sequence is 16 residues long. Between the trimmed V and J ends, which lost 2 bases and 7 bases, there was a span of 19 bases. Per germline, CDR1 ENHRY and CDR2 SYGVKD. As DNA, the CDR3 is TGTGCCATCAGTGAGAGTCTAGCGTCCCAGGCGAATACGCAGTATTTT. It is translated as CAISESLASQANTQYF.